This T cell receptor beta chain was captured by sequencing in a study of blood T cell repertoires in COVID-19. As for the study in general: The study drew acute and convalescent COVID-19 samples from the United States, Italy and Spain. T cells, B-cell-depleted T cells, or PBMCs supplied cDNA or gDNA.

Germline values: CDR1 SGHRS, CDR2 YFSETQ. The CDR3 runs to 13 residues. The V and J ends lost 4 bases and 4 bases respectively, with 12 bases between them. Authors' processing steps: Reference gene primers were amplified, and this amplification served to estimate nucleated cell counts. The method was immunoSEQ multiplex PCR; TCRdb's version includes in-frame clones alone and lacks a portion of them. The DNA was the basis for D and trimming; V, J and clone size are from that table. The sample lists 100,000 to 120,000 clones, approximately 90% seen once, with around 3% in the top ten. Material: peripheral blood. This receptor was identified in a woman in her forties or fifties with acute or convalescent COVID-19. V is TRBV5-1 and J is TRBJ2-7, with D possibly being TRBD1 (5 bases). The CDR3 DNA sequence: TGCGCCAGCAGCCCCCCGACAGCTTACGAGCAGTACTTC. It codes for CASSPPTAYEQYF.